The clone carrying this T cell receptor beta chain was detected ten times or more. Its cognate antigen is unknown. The data originate from a study of Graves' ophthalmopathy and Graves' hyperthyroidism. In the study overall: No treatment had been given when peripheral blood was collected at initial diagnosis.

TCR beta CDR3 amplification used RNA transcripts. HTBI primers were used in a first-round RT-PCR, which preceded a second-round multiplex PCR. TCRdb reprocessed the multiplex PCR reads via MiXCR and lists one record per CDR3 protein. The sample consists of about 740,000 distinct CDR3 sequences, around 40% of them appearing once. Establishment of the diagnosis relied upon clinical symptoms, serum thyroxine, TRAb, thyroid ultrasound and orbital computed tomography. General study results and limits: Blood shared most expanded thyroid clonotypes above 0.001 frequency.

The germline V and J ends were trimmed by 6 bases and 2 bases, with 16 bases remaining between them. The germline gives CDR1 MGHRA, CDR2 YSYEKL. CDR3 size: 15 residues. The chain links TRBV4-1 to TRBJ2-5; TRBD1 is a possible D gene (6 bases). The sequencing input was peripheral blood. The clonotype was recovered from an adult man with Graves' ophthalmopathy. CDR3 amino acids: CASSQTTGRQETQYF. The CDR3 coding sequence is TGCGCCAGCAGTCAGACGACAGGCCGACAAGAGACCCAGTACTTC.